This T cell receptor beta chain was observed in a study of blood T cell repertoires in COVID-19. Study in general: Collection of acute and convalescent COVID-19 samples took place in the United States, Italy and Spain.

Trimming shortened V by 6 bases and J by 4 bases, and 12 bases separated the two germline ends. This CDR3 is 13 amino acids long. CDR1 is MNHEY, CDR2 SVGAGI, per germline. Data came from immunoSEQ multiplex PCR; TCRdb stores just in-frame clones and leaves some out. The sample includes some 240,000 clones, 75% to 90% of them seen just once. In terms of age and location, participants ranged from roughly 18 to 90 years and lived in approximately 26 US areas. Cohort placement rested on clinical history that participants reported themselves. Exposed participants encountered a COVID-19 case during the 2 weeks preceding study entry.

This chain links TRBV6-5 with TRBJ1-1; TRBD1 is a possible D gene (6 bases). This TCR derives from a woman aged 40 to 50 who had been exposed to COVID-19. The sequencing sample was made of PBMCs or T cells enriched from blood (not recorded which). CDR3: CASRDTGRTEAFF. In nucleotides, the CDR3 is TGTGCCAGCAGGGACACAGGGCGCACTGAAGCTTTCTTT.